This T cell receptor beta chain was sequenced for a study of T cell repertoires in ileal Crohn's disease. Losses at the gene ends were 3 bases for V and 1 base for J; bases not matched to a gene: 2. This CDR3 comprises 15 residues. Per germline, CDR1 MGHRA and CDR2 YSYEKL. Sequencing used immunoSEQ multiplex PCR; TCRdb keeps in-frame clones, though not all of them. The sample holds roughly 1,900 clones, more than 65% seen once. The TCR originated in an adult with Crohn's disease. Sequences were obtained from ileal tissue. This chain joins TRBV4-1 and TRBJ2-1, with TRBD2 matching 8 bases. The CDR3 DNA follows: TGCGCCAGCAGCCAGGCTAGCGGGTCCTACAATGAGCAGTTCTTC. This sequence encodes CASSQASGSYNEQFF.